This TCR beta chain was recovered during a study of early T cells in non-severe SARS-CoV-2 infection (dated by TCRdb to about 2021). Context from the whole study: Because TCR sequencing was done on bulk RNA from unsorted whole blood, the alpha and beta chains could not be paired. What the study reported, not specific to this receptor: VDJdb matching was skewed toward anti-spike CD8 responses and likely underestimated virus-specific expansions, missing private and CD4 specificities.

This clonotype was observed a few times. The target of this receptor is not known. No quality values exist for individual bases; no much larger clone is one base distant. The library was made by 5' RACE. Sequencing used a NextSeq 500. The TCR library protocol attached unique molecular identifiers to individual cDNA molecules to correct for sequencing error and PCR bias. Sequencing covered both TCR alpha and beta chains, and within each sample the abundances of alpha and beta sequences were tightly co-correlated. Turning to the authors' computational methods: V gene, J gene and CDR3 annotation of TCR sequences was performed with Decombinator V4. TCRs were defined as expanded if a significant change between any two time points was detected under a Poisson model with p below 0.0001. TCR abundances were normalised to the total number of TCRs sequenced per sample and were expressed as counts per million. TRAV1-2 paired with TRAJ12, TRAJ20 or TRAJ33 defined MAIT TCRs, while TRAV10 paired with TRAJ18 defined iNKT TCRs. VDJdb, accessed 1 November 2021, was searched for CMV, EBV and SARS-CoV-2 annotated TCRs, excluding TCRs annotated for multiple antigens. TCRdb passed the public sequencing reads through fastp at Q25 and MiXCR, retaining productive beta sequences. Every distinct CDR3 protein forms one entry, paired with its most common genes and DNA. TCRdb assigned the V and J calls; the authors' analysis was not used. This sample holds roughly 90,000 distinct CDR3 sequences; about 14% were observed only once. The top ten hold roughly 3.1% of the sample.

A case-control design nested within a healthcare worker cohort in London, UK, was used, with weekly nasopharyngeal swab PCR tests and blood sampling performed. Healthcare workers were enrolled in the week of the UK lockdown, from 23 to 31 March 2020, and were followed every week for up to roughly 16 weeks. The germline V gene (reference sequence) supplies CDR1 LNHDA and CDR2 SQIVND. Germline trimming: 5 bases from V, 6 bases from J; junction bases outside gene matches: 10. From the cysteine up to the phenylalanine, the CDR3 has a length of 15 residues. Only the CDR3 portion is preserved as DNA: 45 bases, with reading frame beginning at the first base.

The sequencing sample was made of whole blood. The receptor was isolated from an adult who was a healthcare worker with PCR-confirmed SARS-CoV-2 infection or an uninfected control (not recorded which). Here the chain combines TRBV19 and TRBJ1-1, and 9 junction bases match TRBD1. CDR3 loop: CASSSLTGGASEAFF. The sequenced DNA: TGTGCCAGTAGTTCACTAACAGGGGGCGCCTCTGAAGCTTTCTTT.